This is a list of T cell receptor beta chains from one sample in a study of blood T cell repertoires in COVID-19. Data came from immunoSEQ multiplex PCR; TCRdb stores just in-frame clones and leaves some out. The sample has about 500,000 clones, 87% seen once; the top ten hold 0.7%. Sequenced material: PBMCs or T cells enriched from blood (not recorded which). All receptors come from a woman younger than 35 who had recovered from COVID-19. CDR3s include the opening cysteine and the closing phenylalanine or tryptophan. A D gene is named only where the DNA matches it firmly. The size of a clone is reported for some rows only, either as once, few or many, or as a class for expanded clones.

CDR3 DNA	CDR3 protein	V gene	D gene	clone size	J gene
TGCGCCAGCAGCTCGGTAGCGGGGTACGAGCAGTACTTC	CASSSVAGYEQYF	TRBV5-1	TRBD2	.	TRBJ2-7
TGTGCCAGCGGCACCGGGGGGTCGGCTACTGAAGCTTTCTTT	CASGTGGSATEAFF	TRBV7-2	.	.	TRBJ1-1
TGCGCCAGCAGCTTGGACAAAATGAACACTGAAGCTTTCTTT	CASSLDKMNTEAFF	TRBV5-1	.	few	TRBJ1-1
TGTGCCAGCAGTTACTTTTGGCAGGGGGACGAAAAACTGTTTTTT	CASSYFWQGDEKLFF	TRBV6-5	TRBD1	.	TRBJ1-4
TGCGCCAGCAGCTTGGGACAGGGGGAAACTGAAGCTTTCTTT	CASSLGQGETEAFF	TRBV5-1	TRBD1	.	TRBJ1-1
TGCGCCAGCAGCCCCCTTATTGCAACTAATGAAAAACTGTTTTTT	CASSPLIATNEKLFF	TRBV5-1	.	.	TRBJ1-4
TGTGCCATCAGTGGTGAGGGGGGAGGGGAGACCCAGTACTTC	CAISGEGGGETQYF	TRBV10-3	.	.	TRBJ2-5
TGTGCCAGCAGCTTCGACAGGGTGGTCGGAAACACCATATATTTT	CASSFDRVVGNTIYF	TRBV5-8	TRBD1	.	TRBJ1-3
TGCGCCAGCAGCCAGCGACTAGCGGGGGGGCGATGGACCGGGGAGCTGTTTTTT	CASSQRLAGGRWTGELFF	TRBV4-1	TRBD2	.	TRBJ2-2
TGTGCCAGCAGCCTAACAGGGAACACTGAAGCTTTCTTT	CASSLTGNTEAFF	TRBV6-5	.	once	TRBJ1-1
TGTGCCAGCAGGGCCGGGACAAGTGGAAACACCATATATTTT	CASRAGTSGNTIYF	TRBV7-8	.	.	TRBJ1-3
TGTGCCAGCAGCTTAGACAGGGGGATTTCGGAGACCCAGTACTTC	CASSLDRGISETQYF	TRBV11-2	TRBD1	.	TRBJ2-5
TGTGCCATCAGTGGCAGGGGACGAGGAAATGGCTACACCTTC	CAISGRGRGNGYTF	TRBV10-3	.	few	TRBJ1-2
TGTGCCAGTAGTATCGCGGCTCCCTCAGAGACCCAGTACTTC	CASSIAAPSETQYF	TRBV19	.	.	TRBJ2-5
TGCGCCAGCAGCTTGGGGGTCGGGGGGCAAACTGAAGCTTTCTTT	CASSLGVGGQTEAFF	TRBV5-1	.	.	TRBJ1-1
TGCGCCAGCAGCTCCTCCGTTGATCAGCCCCAGCATTTT	CASSSSVDQPQHF	TRBV5-1	.	.	TRBJ1-5
TGTGCCAGCAGTTTAGTCATCTACGAGCAGTACTTC	CASSLVIYEQYF	TRBV12-3/TRBV12-4	.	.	TRBJ2-7
TGTGCCAGCAGCCCTCCCAGGGGCGAAAATTCACCCCTCCACTTT	CASSPPRGENSPLHF	TRBV5-5	.	.	TRBJ1-6
TGTGCCAGCAGTGAAGAATGGACTTCAGGTACGCAGTATTTT	CASSEEWTSGTQYF	TRBV6-1	.	.	TRBJ2-3
TGCGCCACCATTCAACAGGGTAATGGCTACACCTTC	CATIQQGNGYTF	TRBV10-2	.	few	TRBJ1-2